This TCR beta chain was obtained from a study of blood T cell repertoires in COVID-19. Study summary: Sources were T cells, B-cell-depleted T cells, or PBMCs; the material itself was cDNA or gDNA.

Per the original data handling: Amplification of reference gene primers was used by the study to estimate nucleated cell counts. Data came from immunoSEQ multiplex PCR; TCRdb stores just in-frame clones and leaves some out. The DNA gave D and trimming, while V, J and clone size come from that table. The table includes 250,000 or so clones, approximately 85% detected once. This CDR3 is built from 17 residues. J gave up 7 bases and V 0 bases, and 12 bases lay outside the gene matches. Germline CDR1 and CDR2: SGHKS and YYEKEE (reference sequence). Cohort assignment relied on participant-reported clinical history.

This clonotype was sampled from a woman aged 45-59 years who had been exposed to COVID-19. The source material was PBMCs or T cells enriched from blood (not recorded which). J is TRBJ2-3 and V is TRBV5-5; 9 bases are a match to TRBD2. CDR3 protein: CASSLVAGGTPWNTQYF. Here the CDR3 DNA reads TGTGCCAGCAGCTTGGTGGCGGGGGGGACCCCATGGAATACGCAGTATTTT.